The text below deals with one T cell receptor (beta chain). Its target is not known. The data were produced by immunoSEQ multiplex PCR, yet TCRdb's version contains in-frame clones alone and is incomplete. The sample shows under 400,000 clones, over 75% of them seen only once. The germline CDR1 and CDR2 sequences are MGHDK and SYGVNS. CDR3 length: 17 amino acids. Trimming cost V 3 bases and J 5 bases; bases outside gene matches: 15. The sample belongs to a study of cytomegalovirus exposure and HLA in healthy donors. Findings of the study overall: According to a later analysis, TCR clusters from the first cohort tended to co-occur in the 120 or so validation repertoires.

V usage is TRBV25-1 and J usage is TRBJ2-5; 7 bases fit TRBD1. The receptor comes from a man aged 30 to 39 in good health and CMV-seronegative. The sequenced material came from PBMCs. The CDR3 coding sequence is TGTGCCAGCAGTGAGCTCGGCAGGGGGTACCTCGGTGAGACCCAGTACTTC. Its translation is CASSELGRGYLGETQYF.